This T cell receptor (beta chain) was recorded in a study of blood T cell repertoires in COVID-19. As for the study in general: In each case, the material was cDNA or gDNA derived from T cells, B-cell-depleted T cells, or PBMCs.

Germline V gives CDR1 MRHNA, CDR2 SNTAGT. The CDR3 consists of 17 residues. After removal of 2 bases from V and 3 bases from J, the junction contained 2 bases not matched to a gene. The data were produced by immunoSEQ multiplex PCR, yet TCRdb's version contains in-frame clones alone and is incomplete. Of some 180,000 clones listed, roughly 86% are singletons. A Seattle source enrolled patients during active infection and followed them longitudinally. The chain combines TRBV6-4 with TRBJ2-6; 12 bases match TRBD1. This clonotype originated in a woman older than 75 with COVID-19, enrolled during active disease. The sample comprised peripheral blood. The CDR3 DNA is TGTGCCAGCAGTGACCGGGACAGGGGGCTTGGGGCCAACGTCCTGACTTTC. This encodes CASSDRDRGLGANVLTF.